This T cell receptor (beta chain) was sequenced for a study of blood T cell repertoires in COVID-19. In the study overall: PBMCs, B-cell-depleted T cells, or T cells were the source of the cDNA or gDNA that made up the material.

Per the authors' pipeline: By means of reference gene primer amplification, nucleated cell counts were estimated. Generated by immunoSEQ multiplex PCR, the TCRdb table keeps only in-frame clones and is missing some. V, J and clone size were drawn from that table, and D and trimming were deduced from the DNA. The data hold 200,000 to 250,000 clones, with 82% observed a single time. This sequence was found in a woman aged 80 or over with acute or convalescent COVID-19. The sequenced material came from peripheral blood.

CDR3 DNA sequence: TGTGCCAGCAGTCTCCCAGGGGGCGCGTGGACTGAAGCTTTCTTT. Translated: CASSLPGGAWTEAFF. The rearrangement joins TRBV28 to TRBJ1-1; TRBD1 matches 8 bases. The CDR3 is made up of 15 amino acids. Germline loops: CDR1 MDHEN, CDR2 SYDVKM. The junction had 10 bases not matched to a gene; V was cut back by 5 bases and J by 5 bases.